This T cell receptor beta chain was identified in a study of beta chain features in type 1 diabetes. At the level of the study: Patients did not differ from healthy donors in age, gender or cell yield.

TCRB transcripts that were expressed got sequenced, as all of the isolated RNA had been reverse transcribed. Sequenced by immunoSEQ multiplex PCR; TCRdb stores in-frame clones only, minus some. This sample has some 410,000 clones, with about 14% found just once. The table lists this clone with a few counts. This CDR3 spans 15 amino acids. Looked up from germline, CDR1 is SGHAT and CDR2 is FQNNGV. V was pared by 5 bases and J by 5 bases, with 8 bases of the junction left unmatched. Sequenced material: naive CD4+ T cells from blood. The J gene is TRBJ2-1, the V gene TRBV11-2; 8 positions agree with TRBD2. This TCR was sampled from a man aged 30 to 39 in good health. This chain's CDR3 is CASSLQRESHNEQFF. The DNA for the CDR3 is TGTGCCAGCAGCCTCCAGCGGGAGTCCCACAATGAGCAGTTCTTC. Drawing the rest from reference TRBV11-2 and TRBJ2-1, the complete variable domain is EAGVAQSPRYKIIEKRQSVAFWCNPISGHATLYWYQQILGQGPKLLIQFQNNGVVDDSQLPKDRFSAERLKGVDSTLKIQPAKLEDSAVYLCASSLQRESHNEQFFGPGTRLTVL.